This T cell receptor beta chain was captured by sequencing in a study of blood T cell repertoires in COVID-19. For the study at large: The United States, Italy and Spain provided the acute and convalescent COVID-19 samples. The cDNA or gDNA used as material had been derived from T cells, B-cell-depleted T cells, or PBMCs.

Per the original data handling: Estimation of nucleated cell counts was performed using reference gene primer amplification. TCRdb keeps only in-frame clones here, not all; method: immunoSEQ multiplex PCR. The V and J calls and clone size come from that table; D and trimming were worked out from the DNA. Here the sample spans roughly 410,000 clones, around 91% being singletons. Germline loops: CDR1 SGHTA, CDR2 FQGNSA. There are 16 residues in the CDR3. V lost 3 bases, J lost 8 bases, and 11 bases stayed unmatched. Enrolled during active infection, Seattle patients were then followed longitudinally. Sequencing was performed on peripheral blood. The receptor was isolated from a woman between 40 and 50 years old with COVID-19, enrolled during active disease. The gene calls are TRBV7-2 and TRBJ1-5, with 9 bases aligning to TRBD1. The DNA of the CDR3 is TGTGCCAGCAGCTTCGGGACAGGGAGGCGAGGAGAGCCCCAGCATTTT. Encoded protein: CASSFGTGRRGEPQHF.